These T cell receptor beta chains were read from a single sample in a study of human thymus T cells. Assay used: immunoSEQ multiplex PCR; TCRdb lists only in-frame clones, some missing. This sample carries some 130,000 clones, more than 90% of them seen once, and the ten largest clones take approximately 0.022%. What was sequenced was thymus tissue. The receptors derive from a boy in the first two years of life with a congenital heart defect but otherwise immunologically healthy. Both conserved end residues are part of each CDR3. D genes are given only for firm matches. The size field is filled for only some rows; it gives once, few, many or a size class.

J	size	D	length	V	CDR3
TRBJ2-7	-	-	13	TRBV4-3	CASSQVHPYEQYF
TRBJ2-1	-	-	13	TRBV4-2	CASSQDPDNEQFF
TRBJ2-7	-	-	16	TRBV27	CASSLFGSGARGEQYF
TRBJ1-1	-	-	14	TRBV5-5	CASSLVREITEAFF
TRBJ1-1	-	-	17	TRBV7-8	CASSLELAARGNTEAFF
TRBJ2-2	-	-	21	TRBV10-2	CASSESMEGAMHTLNTGELFF
TRBJ2-1	-	TRBD2	14	TRBV18	CASSTGTSLSEQFF
TRBJ1-4	-	-	15	TRBV2	CASRGGNTYYEKLFF
TRBJ2-5	-	-	13	TRBV6-1	CASSEIPAATQYF
TRBJ1-4	-	-	15	TRBV7-7	CASSNRVWGNEKLFF
TRBJ2-1	-	TRBD1	15	TRBV6-5	CASRWQGAAYNEQFF
TRBJ2-3	-	-	16	TRBV5-4	CASSLVGTKSTDTQYF
TRBJ2-1	-	-	11	TRBV19	CASKWFREQFF
TRBJ1-5	-	-	14	TRBV7-6	CASSRVGGNQPQHF
TRBJ1-2	once	-	16	TRBV18	CASSPYTTGEYYGYTF
TRBJ1-4	-	TRBD1	14	TRBV4-2	CASSMDRAKEKLFF
TRBJ1-5	-	-	17	TRBV2	CASREGAGEDSNQPQHF
TRBJ2-3	-	-	14	TRBV10-3	CATGRGGSTDTQYF
TRBJ2-3	-	TRBD1	16	TRBV9	CASSSGGSGYTDTQYF
TRBJ1-5	-	-	14	TRBV7-2	CASSPLGSNQPQHF
TRBJ2-7	-	TRBD1	15	TRBV19	CASSIMGQAPYEQYF
TRBJ2-1	-	TRBD2	18	TRBV18	CASSRPPGLASEYNEQFF
TRBJ1-5	-	TRBD1	15	TRBV4-1	CASSLGDSGNQPQHF
TRBJ2-1	-	TRBD2	16	TRBV15	CATSARTSGVYNEQFF
TRBJ2-7	-	TRBD1	14	TRBV6-1	CASNQGQDAYEQYF
TRBJ1-1	-	-	14	TRBV19	CASREQLLNTEAFF
TRBJ1-1	-	TRBD1	19	TRBV4-1	CASSQDRPRDRELNTEAFF
TRBJ1-2	-	-	15	TRBV5-6	CASSPLAGTPHGYTF
TRBJ2-5	-	TRBD2	18	TRBV11-1	CASSKGTSGGAGRETQYF
TRBJ2-1	-	-	14	TRBV5-1	CASSLAQLYNEQFF
TRBJ1-2	-	-	15	TRBV5-5	CASSLMRQDIYGYTF
TRBJ1-2	-	-	13	TRBV9	CASSVGGQGGYTF
TRBJ2-7	-	-	14	TRBV19	CASSPPGPGCEQYF
TRBJ1-1	once	-	15	TRBV7-4	CASSFPAGLVAEAFF
TRBJ2-5	-	-	13	TRBV5-1	CASSLVGFQTQYF
TRBJ1-1	-	-	10	TRBV30	CAWSPIRAFF
TRBJ1-2	-	-	11	TRBV20-1	CSASRVYGYTF
TRBJ2-7	-	-	17	TRBV14	CASSQEVLGVGAYEQYF
TRBJ2-3	-	-	12	TRBV4-1	CASSQDSDTQYF
TRBJ1-2	-	-	15	TRBV5-1	CASSSTPRVRTGYTF
TRBJ2-7	few	TRBD1	15	TRBV14	CASSHATGHLYEQYF
TRBJ1-1	-	-	15	TRBV14	CASSQARGGDTEAFF
TRBJ1-1	-	-	11	TRBV20-1	CSALGGRGAFF
TRBJ2-1	-	-	13	TRBV30	CAWFGFAYNEQFF
TRBJ1-5	-	-	17	TRBV6-4	CASSDRITGIPTRPQHF
TRBJ1-4	-	-	14	TRBV19	CASSPGDSNKKLFF
TRBJ2-2	-	-	18	TRBV7-9	CASSPGVGGTPNTGELFF
TRBJ2-5	-	TRBD2	18	TRBV4-2	CASSQDVGGGALQETQYF
TRBJ1-3	-	-	19	TRBV5-8	CASSSAGAGLPRSGNTIYF
TRBJ2-5	-	-	13	TRBV2	CASSATEQETQYF
TRBJ2-1	-	TRBD2	16	TRBV19	CASSPRSGGHYNEQFF
TRBJ2-3	-	TRBD2	15	TRBV7-9	CASSETSGGTDTQYF
TRBJ1-6	-	-	17	TRBV9	CASSVGMGRSYNSPLHF
TRBJ2-5	-	TRBD2	16	TRBV9	CASSVDPSGGGGTQYF
TRBJ1-5	-	-	13	TRBV27	CASTWGFNQPQHF